Each of the 15 T cell receptor beta chains below was sequenced from the same sample in a study of cytomegalovirus exposure and HLA in healthy donors. The PCR had 60 Vbeta and 13 Jbeta primers. Only in-frame clones appear in the TCRdb table, and some are missing; sequencing was by immunoSEQ multiplex PCR. Its listing shows 80,000 to 100,000 clones. The source material was PBMCs. The receptors here all came from a man in his forties or fifties in good health and CMV-seropositive.

V and J are TRBV11-2 and TRBJ2-5; 8 nucleotides align to TRBD1. The CDR3 contains 16 residues. CDR1 and CDR2 from the germline V gene are SGHAT and FQNNGV. After removal of 4 bases from V and 1 base from J, the junction contained 8 bases not matched to a gene. The CDR3 sequence: CASSSPDRVVQETQYF. DNA for the CDR3: TGTGCCAGCAGCTCCCCGGACAGGGTCGTCCAAGAGACCCAGTACTTC. The whole variable domain, remainder taken from reference TRBV11-2 and TRBJ2-5, is EAGVAQSPRYKIIEKRQSVAFWCNPISGHATLYWYQQILGQGPKLLIQFQNNGVVDDSQLPKDRFSAERLKGVDSTLKIQPAKLEDSAVYLCASSSPDRVVQETQYFGPGTRLLVL.

The CDR3 DNA reads TGTGCCAGCAGTTACTCGTCCCAGGTATATGGCTACACCTTC. Its protein is CASSYSSQVYGYTF. The gene calls are TRBV6-5 and TRBJ1-2, with no clear D. CDR3 size: 14 residues. Per germline, CDR1 MNHEY and CDR2 SVGAGI. V was cut by 0 bases and J by 5 bases, with 10 bases left in between.

The rearrangement uses TRBV6-4 and TRBJ1-1; D is unresolved. Per germline, CDR1 MRHNA and CDR2 SNTAGT. Deletions cut 6 bases from V and 0 bases from J, with 8 bases between. CDR3 length: 13 residues. This chain's CDR3 is CASRVGLNTEAFF. CDR3 nucleotide sequence: TGTGCCAGCAGAGTCGGTCTGAACACTGAAGCTTTCTTT.

The V gene is TRBV4-2, the J gene TRBJ2-3; D may be TRBD1 (5 bases). CDR1 LGHNA and CDR2 YNFKEQ come from the germline V gene. This CDR3 is built from 15 residues. The V end lost 0 bases, the J end lost 5 bases, and 12 bases lay between the germline ends. The DNA of the CDR3 is TGTGCCAGCAGCCAAGAATTGGTAAGGGGAGATACGCAGTATTTT. It is translated as CASSQELVRGDTQYF.

V usage is TRBV29-1 and J usage is TRBJ1-2; 7 bases line up with TRBD1. The CDR3 spans 13 residues. CDR1 SQVTM and CDR2 ANQGSEA come from the germline V gene. Trimming took 7 bases from V and 4 from J; bases not matched to a gene: 9. The CDR3 DNA sequence: TGCAGCGGGCGACAGGGAGTTGGCTATGGCTACACCTTC. Translation: CSGRQGVGYGYTF.

The rearrangement uses TRBV7-9 and TRBJ1-1; 8 bases agree with TRBD1. This CDR3 has 14 residues. J was trimmed by 5 bases and V by 4 bases; bases with no gene match: 6. CDR1 is SEHNR and CDR2 is FQNEAQ in the germline V gene (reference sequence). The CDR3 protein is CASSSQGAWTEAFF. The CDR3 nucleotides are TGTGCCAGCAGCTCCCAGGGGGCTTGGACTGAAGCTTTCTTT.

This chain uses TRBV7-2 with TRBJ2-7; TRBD2 aligns across 7 bases. V dropped 3 bases and J dropped 1; count of bases not matched to a gene: 6. This CDR3 spans 15 amino acids. Germline CDR1 SGHTA, CDR2 FQGNSA. CDR3: CASSFGLDLSYEQYV. The CDR3, as DNA: TGTGCCAGCAGCTTTGGACTAGATTTATCCTACGAGCAGTACGTC.

A note on this clone: A read error may produce the germline difference seen at one junction end. The V gene is TRBV7-7, the J gene TRBJ1-1; TRBD1 agrees at 7 bases. This CDR3 spans 15 amino acids. Germline V gene data show CDR1 as SSHAT and CDR2 as FNYEAQ (reference sequence). The CDR3: CASSEFQGVGTEAFF. The CDR3 DNA follows: TGTGCTAGCAGCGAGTTCCAGGGGGTCGGCACTGAAGCTTTCTTT.

V and J are TRBV5-8 and TRBJ2-1, with 9 bases matching TRBD2. Germline CDR1 reads SGHTS; CDR2 reads YDEGEE. V shed 1 base and J 2 bases; nucleotides not matched to a gene: 1. The CDR3 loop spans 15 amino acids. The chain's CDR3 is CASSLRLAAYNEQFF. In DNA, the CDR3 is TGTGCCAGCAGCTTGAGACTAGCGGCCTACAATGAGCAGTTCTTC. Filled out from reference TRBV5-8 and TRBJ2-1, the complete variable domain reads EAGVTQSPTHLIKTRGQQATLRCSPISGHTSVYWYQQALGLGLQFLLWYDEGEERNRGNFPPRFSGRQFPNYSSELNVNALELEDSALYLCASSLRLAAYNEQFFGPGTRLTVL.

V usage is TRBV6-5 and J usage is TRBJ2-1; the match to TRBD2 covers 7 bases. The CDR3 sequence is 13 residues long. From germline, CDR1 is MNHEY and CDR2 SVGAGI. J gave up 6 bases and V 6 bases, and 5 bases lay outside the gene matches. CDR3 sequence (DNA): TGTGCCAGCAGACTAGCGAGGGGCAATGAGCAGTTCTTC. It translates to CASRLARGNEQFF.

This sequence joins TRBV9 and TRBJ1-2; D is unclear. CDR3 size: 14 residues. The germline V gene encodes CDR1 SGDLS and CDR2 YYNGEE. V was pared by 0 bases and J by 2 bases, with 8 bases between. CDR3: CASSVDAINYGYTF. The CDR3 nucleotides are TGTGCCAGCAGCGTAGACGCGATAAACTATGGCTACACCTTC.

The chain recombines TRBV18 with TRBJ1-5; D is unclear. The CDR3 loop spans 16 amino acids. Germline CDR1 and CDR2: KGHSH and LQKENI. The V gene lost 3 bases and the J gene lost 1 base, with 13 bases spanning the gap. DNA for the CDR3: TGTGCCAGCTCACCCCCGGGTTATGGAAGCAATCAGCCCCAGCATTTT. Encoded protein: CASSPPGYGSNQPQHF.

This sequence joins TRBV6-5 and TRBJ2-7; TRBD2 matches 7 bases. The trim removed 5 bases at V and 6 bases at J, leaving 13 bases unmatched. CDR3 length equals 15 residues. The germline V gene encodes CDR1 MNHEY and CDR2 SVGAGI. In nucleotides, the CDR3 is TGTGCCAGCAGTACCCCGGGGAGCGGGATTACCGAGCAGTACTTC. It translates to CASSTPGSGITEQYF.

This chain uses TRBV15 with TRBJ1-4; D possibly corresponds to TRBD1 (5 bases). Deletions cut 9 bases from V and 1 base from J, with 12 bases between. This CDR3 is built from 14 residues. Germline CDR1 and CDR2: LNHNV and YYDKDF (reference sequence). In nucleotides, the CDR3 is TGTGCCACGGCACAGGACGGAACTAATGAAAAACTGTTTTTT. Residues: CATAQDGTNEKLFF.

With regard to this clone: This specimen includes other DNA sequences encoding the same CDR3. This rearrangement joins TRBV4-3 to TRBJ1-2; D is uncertain. The length of the CDR3 is 14 residues. Per the germline V gene, CDR1 is LGHNA and CDR2 is YSLEER. Trimming removed 1 base from V and 5 bases from J, with 11 bases in between. CDR3 nucleotides: TGCGCCAGCAGCCAAGGAGCCGTTTTATATGGCTACACCTTC. This sequence encodes CASSQGAVLYGYTF.